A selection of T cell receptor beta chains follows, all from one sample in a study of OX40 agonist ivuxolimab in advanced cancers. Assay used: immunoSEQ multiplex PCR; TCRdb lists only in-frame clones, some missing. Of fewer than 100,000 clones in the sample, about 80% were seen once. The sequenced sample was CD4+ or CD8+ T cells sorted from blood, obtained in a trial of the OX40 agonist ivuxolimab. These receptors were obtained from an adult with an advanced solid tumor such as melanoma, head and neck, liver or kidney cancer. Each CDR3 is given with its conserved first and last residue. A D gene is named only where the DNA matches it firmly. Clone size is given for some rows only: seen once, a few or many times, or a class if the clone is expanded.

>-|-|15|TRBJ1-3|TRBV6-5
CASSYSRNSGNTIYF
TGTGCCAGCAGTTACTCCAGGAACTCTGGAAACACCATATATTTT
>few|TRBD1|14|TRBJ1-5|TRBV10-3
CAISEGDRNQPQHF
TGTGCCATCAGTGAGGGGGACAGAAATCAGCCCCAGCATTTT
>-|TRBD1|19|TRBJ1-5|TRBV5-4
CASSSPQGALPSSNQPQHF
TGTGCCAGCAGCTCCCCACAGGGGGCGCTTCCCTCGAGCAATCAGCCCCAGCATTTT
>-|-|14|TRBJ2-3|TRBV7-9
CASRFSVTADTQYF
TGTGCCAGCAGGTTCTCTGTCACCGCAGATACGCAGTATTTT
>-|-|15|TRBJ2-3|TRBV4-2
CASSPKAGVSDTQYF
TGTGCCAGCAGCCCCAAGGCCGGGGTGTCGGATACGCAGTATTTT
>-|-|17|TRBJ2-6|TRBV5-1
CASISQGPSSGANVLTF
TGCGCCAGCATATCGCAGGGCCCAAGCTCTGGGGCCAACGTCCTGACTTTC
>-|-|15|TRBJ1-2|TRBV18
CASSPLRENGYGYTF
TGTGCCAGCTCCCCCCTGAGGGAAAATGGTTATGGCTACACCTTC
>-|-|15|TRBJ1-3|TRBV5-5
CASSHTHSPGNTIYF
TGTGCCAGCAGCCACACACATAGTCCTGGAAACACCATATATTTT
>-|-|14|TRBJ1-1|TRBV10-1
CASRATGWDTEAFF
TGCGCCAGCAGGGCAACAGGGTGGGACACTGAAGCTTTCTTT
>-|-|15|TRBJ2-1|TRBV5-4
CASSLGSGSYNEQFF
TGTGCCAGCAGCTTGGGTAGCGGCTCCTACAATGAGCAGTTCTTC
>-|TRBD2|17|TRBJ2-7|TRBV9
CASSVFPTGLASYEQYF
TGTGCCAGCAGCGTATTCCCTACCGGACTAGCGAGTTACGAGCAGTACTTC
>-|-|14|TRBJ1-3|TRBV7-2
CASSSTGIGNTIYF
TGTGCCAGCAGCTCAACAGGGATTGGAAACACCATATATTTT
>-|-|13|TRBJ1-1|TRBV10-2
CASSADRNTEAFF
TGCGCCAGCAGTGCCGACAGGAACACTGAAGCTTTCTTT
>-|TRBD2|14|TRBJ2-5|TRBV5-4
CASSSSGGAETQYF
TGTGCCAGCAGCTCTAGCGGGGGGGCGGAGACCCAGTACTTC
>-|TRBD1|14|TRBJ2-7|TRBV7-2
CASSWTGAKYEQYF
TGTGCCAGCAGCTGGACAGGGGCAAAATACGAGCAGTACTTC
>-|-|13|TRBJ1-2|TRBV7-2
CASSYGRNYGYTF
TGTGCCAGCAGCTATGGACGGAACTATGGCTACACCTTC
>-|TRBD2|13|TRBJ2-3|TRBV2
CASRREATDTQYF
TGTGCCAGCAGGCGGGAGGCCACAGATACGCAGTATTTT
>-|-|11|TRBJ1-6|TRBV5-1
CASSPTWGRHF
TGCGCCAGCAGCCCCACCTGGGGTAGACACTTT
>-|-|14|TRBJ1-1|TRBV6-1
CASSAGLTNTEAFF
TGTGCCAGCAGTGCAGGGTTAACGAACACTGAAGCTTTCTTT
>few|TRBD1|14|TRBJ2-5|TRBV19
CASRGQGRKETQYF
TGTGCCAGTAGGGGACAGGGGAGGAAAGAGACCCAGTACTTC
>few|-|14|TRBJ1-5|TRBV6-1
CASSENGGHQPQHF
TGTGCCAGCAGTGAAAACGGGGGGCATCAGCCCCAGCATTTT
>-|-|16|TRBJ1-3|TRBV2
CASSDQLGGSGNTIYF
TGTGCCAGCAGTGATCAATTGGGGGGGTCTGGAAACACCATATATTTT
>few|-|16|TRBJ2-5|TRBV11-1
CASSPLWRLGGETQYF
TGTGCCAGCAGCCCTTTATGGCGACTAGGGGGAGAGACCCAGTACTTC
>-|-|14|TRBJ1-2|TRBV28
CASSTGLANYGYTF
TGTGCCAGCAGTACAGGGTTAGCTAACTATGGCTACACCTTC
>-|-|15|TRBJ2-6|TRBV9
CASSVVGFGANVLTF
TGTGCCAGCAGCGTAGTGGGGTTTGGGGCCAACGTCCTGACTTTC
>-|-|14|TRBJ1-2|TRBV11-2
CASSLITGWQGYTF
TGTGCCAGCAGCTTAATTACGGGCTGGCAAGGCTACACCTTC
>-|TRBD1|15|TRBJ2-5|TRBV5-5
CASSLTGDVQETQYF
TGTGCCAGCAGCTTAACAGGGGATGTACAAGAGACCCAGTACTTC
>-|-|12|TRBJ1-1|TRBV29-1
CSVEGFSTEAFF
TGCAGCGTTGAGGGTTTCAGCACTGAAGCTTTCTTT
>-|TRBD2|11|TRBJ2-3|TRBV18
CASSPDSLAHF
TGTGCCAGCTCACCCGACTCACTAGCGCATTTT
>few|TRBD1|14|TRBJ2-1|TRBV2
CASRDRGRYNEQFF
TGTGCCAGCAGGGACAGGGGGCGGTACAATGAGCAGTTCTTC
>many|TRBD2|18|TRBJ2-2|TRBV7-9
CASSRGLAGGRSTGELFF
TGTGCCAGCAGCCGTGGACTAGCGGGGGGGCGTAGCACCGGGGAGCTGTTTTTT
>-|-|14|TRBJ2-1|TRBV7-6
CASSPRDAYNEQFF
TGTGCCAGCAGCCCCCGGGACGCCTACAATGAGCAGTTCTTC
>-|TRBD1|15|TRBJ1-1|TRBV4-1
CASSQPRTGMTEAFF
TGCGCCAGCAGCCAACCTAGGACAGGGATGACTGAAGCTTTCTTT
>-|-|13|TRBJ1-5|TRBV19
CASSLDSNQPQHF
TGTGCCAGTAGTCTGGATAGCAATCAGCCCCAGCATTTT
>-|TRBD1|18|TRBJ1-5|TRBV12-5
CASGLGTPGQYSNQPQHF
TGTGCTAGTGGTTTGGGTACTCCGGGACAGTATAGCAATCAGCCCCAGCATTTT
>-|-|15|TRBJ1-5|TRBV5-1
CASSLDGDPNQPQHF
TGCGCCAGCAGCTTGGACGGAGACCCCAATCAGCCCCAGCATTTT
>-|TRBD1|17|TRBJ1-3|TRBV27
CASSFSHRGPGGNTIYF
TGTGCCAGCAGTTTTTCTCACAGGGGCCCCGGAGGAAACACCATATATTTT
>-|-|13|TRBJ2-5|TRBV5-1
CASSLAYQETQYF
TGCGCCAGCAGCTTGGCCTACCAAGAGACCCAGTACTTC
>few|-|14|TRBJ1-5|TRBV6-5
CASRGQSDNQPQHF
TGTGCCAGCAGAGGACAGAGCGACAATCAGCCCCAGCATTTT
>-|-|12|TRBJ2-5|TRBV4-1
CASSQGGETQYF
TGCGCCAGCAGCCAAGGGGGAGAGACCCAGTACTTC
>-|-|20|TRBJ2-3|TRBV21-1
CASWHGSGSHSFPSTDTQYF
TGTGCCAGCTGGCATGGGTCAGGGTCCCATTCATTTCCTAGCACAGATACGCAGTATTTT
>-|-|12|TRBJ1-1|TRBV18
CASSPEDVEAFF
TGTGCCAGCTCACCAGAGGACGTTGAAGCTTTCTTT
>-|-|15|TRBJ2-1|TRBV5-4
CASSFPTGEHNEQFF
TGTGCCAGCAGCTTTCCGACGGGGGAGCACAATGAGCAGTTCTTC
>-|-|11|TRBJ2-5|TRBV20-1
CSARVLGTQYF
TGCAGTGCTAGAGTCCTTGGGACCCAGTACTTC
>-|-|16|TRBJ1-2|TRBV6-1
CASSDLVSQRIYGYTF
TGTGCCAGCAGTGATTTGGTGAGCCAAAGGATCTATGGCTACACCTTC
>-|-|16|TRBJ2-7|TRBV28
CASSNNPGQSLSEQYF
TGTGCCAGCAGTAATAATCCCGGACAGTCTCTCTCCGAGCAGTACTTC
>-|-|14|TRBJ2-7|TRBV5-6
CASTRVGGKNEQYF
TGTGCCAGCACCCGGGTAGGGGGTAAGAACGAGCAGTACTTC
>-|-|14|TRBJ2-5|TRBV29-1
CSAIPGYRGETQYF
TGCAGCGCTATCCCAGGGTACCGTGGGGAGACCCAGTACTTC
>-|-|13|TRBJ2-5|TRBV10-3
CAIRSGHQETQYF
TGTGCCATCAGAAGCGGGCACCAAGAGACCCAGTACTTC
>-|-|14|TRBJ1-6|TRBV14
CASSQSLRNSPLHF
TGTGCCAGCAGCCAGAGCCTCCGGAATTCACCCCTCCACTTT
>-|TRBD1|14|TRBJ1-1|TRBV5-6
CASSKRQGGTEAFF
TGTGCCAGCAGTAAAAGGCAGGGGGGCACTGAAGCTTTCTTT
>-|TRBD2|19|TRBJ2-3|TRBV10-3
CAISESLQWGLAGADTQYF
TGTGCCATCAGTGAGTCATTACAGTGGGGACTAGCGGGGGCAGATACGCAGTATTTT
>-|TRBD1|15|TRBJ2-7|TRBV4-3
CASSQDRSGGYEQYF
TGCGCCAGCAGCCAAGATAGGTCAGGGGGTTACGAGCAGTACTTC
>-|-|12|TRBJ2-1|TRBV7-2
CASTLGQTEQFF
TGTGCCAGCACCCTCGGACAGACTGAGCAGTTCTTC
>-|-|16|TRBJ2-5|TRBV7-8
CAITPYQEALQETQYF
TGTGCCATCACCCCTTATCAGGAAGCTTTACAAGAGACCCAGTACTTC
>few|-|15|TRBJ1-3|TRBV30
CAWISNIASGNTIYF
TGTGCCTGGATAAGTAACATCGCCTCTGGAAACACCATATATTTT
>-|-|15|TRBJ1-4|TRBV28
CASSFVGATNEKLFF
TGTGCCAGCAGTTTCGTGGGGGCCACTAATGAAAAACTGTTTTTT